Here is one T cell receptor beta chain with its context. Its antigen is currently unknown. The CDR3 is made up of 18 amino acids. V was pared by 4 bases and J by 5 bases, with 17 bases of the junction left unmatched. The data derive from a study of blood T cells in healthy people across ages. PCR was performed a second time for roughly 6 to 12 cycles using a sample-barcoded 5' primer and a J-beta primer mix. TCRdb reprocessed the 5' RACE reads via MiXCR and lists one record per CDR3 protein. The sample lists over a million distinct CDR3 sequences, around 39% occurring once. Findings and limits, study-wide: Relative to aged donors, long-lived donors carried more naive CD4+ cells and displayed higher diversity.

This sequence originates from a woman aged 18-29 years in good health. The chain uses TRBV12-3 or TRBV12-4 and TRBJ2-1; 7 bases match TRBD2. Specimen: blood. The CDR3 sequence: CASSWAKLAAISNNEQFF. Here the CDR3 DNA reads TGTGCCAGCAGTTGGGCCAAGCTAGCGGCTATTTCGAACAATGAGCAGTTCTTC.